The 10 T cell receptor beta chains below come from one sample, sequenced in a study of T cell responses to AZD1222 COVID-19 vaccine (dated by TCRdb to the early 2020s). The sample's time point label, in plain terms: about 28 days (+/-7) after the second vaccine dose. Library method: the immunoSEQ multiplex PCR assay. TCRdb re-hosts the immuneACCESS table, in-frame sequences only. Its copies lack some clones; in the studies checked, an unresolved V gene accounts for under half of them, and the cause for the rest is not known. Present in this sample are about 140,000 clones, almost 95% of which were seen just once. Of the sample, about 3.8% falls within the top ten clones. The specimen comprised peripheral blood, sampled 28 days after the second AZD1222 dose. The receptor source for this set is an adult who received the AZD1222 COVID-19 vaccine.

V and J are TRBV3-1 (or the pseudogene TRBV3-2) and TRBJ1-1; D ambiguous. This CDR3 contains 16 residues. The V gene's germline CDR1 is LGHDT and CDR2 YNNKEL (reference sequence). V lost 0 bases and J lost 1, with 12 bases in between. The CDR3 DNA reads as TGTGCCAGCAGCCAAGACCGGCGGACCAAGAACACTGAAGCTTTCTTT. Translated: CASSQDRRTKNTEAFF.

This chain connects TRBV7-8 to TRBJ2-3; 14 bases map to TRBD2. Germline CDR1 and CDR2: SGHVS and FQNEAQ. With 1 base clipped from V and 7 bases from J, the junction kept 10 bases outside the gene matches. This CDR3 spans 18 amino acids. The CDR3 region is CASSLGGTSGSVLNTQYF. For the CDR3, the DNA is TGTGCCAGCAGCTTAGGAGGGACTAGCGGGAGTGTTTTAAATACGCAGTATTTT. The entire variable domain, with the rest obtained from reference TRBV7-8 and TRBJ2-3, is as follows: GAGVSQSPRYKVAKRGQDVALRCDPISGHVSLFWYQQALGQGPEFLTYFQNEAQLDKSGLPSDRFFAERPEGSVSTLKIQRTQQEDSAVYLCASSLGGTSGSVLNTQYFGPGTRLTVL.

This chain's CDR3 is CASRATEPSAFF. CDR3 DNA: TGTGCCAGCAGAGCCACGGAGCCCTCAGCTTTCTTT. V is TRBV11-2 and J is TRBJ1-1; D is uncertain. The CDR3 is made up of 12 amino acids. V was trimmed by 6 bases and J by 10 bases, leaving 15 bases between them. The germline CDR1 and CDR2 sequences are SGHAT and FQNNGV.

This chain connects TRBV9 to TRBJ2-2, with D uncertain. This CDR3 has 13 amino acids. V dropped 0 bases and J dropped 6 bases, with 6 bases sitting between them. The germline gives CDR1 SGDLS, CDR2 YYNGEE. In nucleotides, the CDR3 is TGTGCCAGCAGCGTAGACCTGGCCGGGGAGCTGTTTTTT. Translating it yields CASSVDLAGELFF.

The V call is TRBV21-1, the J call TRBJ1-5; TRBD1, the table's D call, lacks a check against the DNA. TRBV21-1 is noted as a pseudogene. The CDR3 totals 18 residues. The CDR3 DNA reads as TGTGCCAGCAGCACCCGACAGGGGGCAAATTATAGCAATCAGCCCCAGCATTTT. This gives the protein CASSTRQGANYSNQPQHF.

CDR3 sequence reads: CASSQVAGMNTEAFF. DNA of the CDR3: TGCGCCAGCAGCCAAGTTGCAGGAATGAACACTGAAGCTTTCTTT. This rearrangement joins TRBV4-3 to TRBJ1-1; no clear D gene. Per the germline V gene, CDR1 is LGHNA and CDR2 is YSLEER. The V end lost 1 base, the J end lost 0 bases, and 9 bases lay between the germline ends. The CDR3 consists of 15 residues.

This chain links TRBV5-1 with TRBJ2-7, with 15 bases fitting TRBD2. The CDR3 is 17 residues long. Per germline, CDR1 SGHRS and CDR2 YFSETQ. V lost 0 bases to trimming and J lost 6 bases; unmatched junction nucleotides: 7. As DNA, the CDR3 is TGCGCCAGCAGCTTGGGGACTAGCGGGAGGGCCGTCCGCGAGCAGTACTTC. It yields the protein CASSLGTSGRAVREQYF.

The chain combines TRBV5-1 with TRBJ1-4; TRBD1 agrees at 7 bases. V lost 0 bases, J lost 3 bases, and 5 bases stayed unmatched. The CDR3 has 16 amino acids. Looked up from germline, CDR1 is SGHRS and CDR2 is YFSETQ. This CDR3 is CASSLGFGTANEKLFF. The CDR3 DNA follows: TGCGCCAGCAGCTTGGGATTTGGGACAGCTAATGAAAAACTGTTTTTT.

The chain combines TRBV2 with TRBJ2-1; D gene ambiguous. The CDR3 loop spans 12 amino acids. CDR1 is SNHLY and CDR2 is FYNNEI in the germline V gene. The V end lost 7 bases, the J end lost 6 bases, and 10 bases lay between the germline ends. The CDR3 DNA is TGTGCCAGCAAGGGTTTAACCAATGAGCAGTTCTTC. The encoded protein is CASKGLTNEQFF.

The rearrangement joins TRBV28 to TRBJ1-5; a possible D gene is TRBD1 (6 bases). The CDR3 is 14 residues long. Between the trimmed V and J ends, which lost 6 bases and 7 bases, there was a span of 16 bases. Germline lookup yields CDR1 MDHEN and CDR2 SYDVKM. The DNA for the CDR3 is TGTGCCAGCAGGCAGACAGGTTATGGACAGCCCCAGCATTTT. Translation gives CASRQTGYGQPQHF.